The present entry profiles one T cell receptor beta chain with its context. Germline trimming cut 4 bases from V and 8 bases from J; bases unmatched to any gene: 11. The CDR3 totals 17 residues. Germline V gene lookup returns CDR1 SGHDT and CDR2 YYEEEE. The data stem from a study of cytomegalovirus exposure and HLA in healthy donors. The donors were part of the validation cohort of over a hundred subjects. That cohort was separate from the first cohort, which comprised 666 subjects. Generated by immunoSEQ multiplex PCR, the TCRdb table keeps only in-frame clones and is missing some. Among about 83,000 clones listed, approximately 96% were seen once.

The chain links TRBV5-6 to TRBJ2-1; TRBD2 agrees at 14 bases. The source is a woman aged 18-30 years in good health and CMV-seronegative. Material: PBMCs. The CDR3 DNA follows: TGTGCCAGCAGCGTGGTGACTAGCGGGAGGGCCATGGATGAGCAGTTCTTC. It translates to CASSVVTSGRAMDEQFF.